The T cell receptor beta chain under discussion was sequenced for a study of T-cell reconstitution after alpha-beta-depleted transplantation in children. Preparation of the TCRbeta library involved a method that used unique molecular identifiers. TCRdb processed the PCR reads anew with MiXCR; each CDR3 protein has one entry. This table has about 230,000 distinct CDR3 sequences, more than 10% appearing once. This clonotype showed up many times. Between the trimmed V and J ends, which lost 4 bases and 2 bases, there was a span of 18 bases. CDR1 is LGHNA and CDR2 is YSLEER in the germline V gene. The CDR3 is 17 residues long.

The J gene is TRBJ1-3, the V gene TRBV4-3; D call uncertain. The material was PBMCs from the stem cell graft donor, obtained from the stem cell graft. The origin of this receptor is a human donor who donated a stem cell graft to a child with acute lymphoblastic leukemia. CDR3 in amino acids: CASSPGPGVGAGNTIYF. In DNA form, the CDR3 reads TGCGCCAGCAGCCCCGGGCCCGGTGTTGGCGCTGGAAACACCATATATTTT.